This T cell receptor beta chain derives from a study of a mutant IDH1 vaccine in newly diagnosed glioma. Sequencing used immunoSEQ multiplex PCR; TCRdb keeps in-frame clones, though not all of them. The table records roughly 19,000 clones, 82% of them present only once. V was clipped by 2 bases and J by 7 bases; unmatched bases: 8. CDR3 size: 17 residues. The germline V gene encodes CDR1 SEHNR and CDR2 FQNEAQ (reference sequence). The time point: week 23, last vaccination. The vaccine gave 300 ug of a 20-mer mutant IDH1 peptide subcutaneously per dose. About this clone itself: Its antigen is still unknown.

Sequenced here: PBMCs, sampled from a glioma patient whose treatment included an IDH1 peptide vaccine. This TCR came from a man aged 30-40 years with glioma. The J gene is TRBJ2-1, the V gene TRBV7-9, with 13 bases identical to TRBD2. The CDR3 region has the DNA TGTGCCAGCAGCTTAAGTACTAGCGGGAGGGGGGGTAATGAGCAGTTCTTC. It codes for CASSLSTSGRGGNEQFF. The whole variable domain, remainder taken from reference TRBV7-9 and TRBJ2-1, is DTGVSQNPRHKITKRGQNVTFRCDPISEHNRLYWYRQTLGQGPEFLTYFQNEAQLEKSRLLSDRFSAERPKGSFSTLEIQRTEQGDSAMYLCASSLSTSGRGGNEQFFGPGTRLTVL.